The sample holds one count of the clone carrying this T cell receptor (beta chain). This entry comes from a study of blood T cell repertoires in COVID-19. Whole-study context: Sites in the United States, Italy and Spain provided acute and convalescent COVID-19 samples. Nucleic acid was either cDNA or gDNA, and it came from T cells, B-cell-depleted T cells, or PBMCs.

Under the authors' procedure: Amplified reference gene primers provided the basis for estimating nucleated cell counts. The protocol was immunoSEQ multiplex PCR, while the TCRdb copy is restricted to in-frame clones and leaves out a portion. The V and J calls and clone size were taken over from that table, and D and trimming were inferred from the DNA. The sample lists about 89,000 clones, 70% to 80% occurring once. Looked up from germline, CDR1 is LGHDT and CDR2 is YNNKEL (reference sequence). This CDR3 region has 14 residues. V was pared by 1 base and J by 2 bases, with 9 bases between. The sample was peripheral blood. This clonotype was obtained from a human donor in a cohort sampled during active COVID-19. This sequence joins TRBV3-1 (or the pseudogene TRBV3-2) and TRBJ2-7; a possible D gene is TRBD1 (5 bases). This chain's CDR3 is CASSQGTTTYEQYF. CDR3 nucleotides: TGTGCCAGCAGCCAAGGGACAACTACCTACGAGCAGTACTTC.